This TCR beta chain was captured in a study of cytomegalovirus exposure and HLA in healthy donors. Study-level background: Researchers previously reported finding roughly 120 million unique TCR beta sequences from about 179 million T cells.

This clone turned up a few times. Germline CDR1 is SGHRS and CDR2 is YFSETQ. V dropped 7 bases and J dropped 4; count of bases not matched to a gene: 18. This CDR3 is built from 19 residues. With 60 Vbeta and 13 Jbeta primers, the PCR was carried out. TCRdb's table, derived via immunoSEQ multiplex PCR, lists solely in-frame clones and lacks some. Of around 150,000 clones listed, roughly 77% are singletons. Sequences were obtained from PBMCs. This chain links TRBV5-1 with TRBJ2-2, with 11 bases that match TRBD2. This clonotype originated in a man aged 50 or older in good health and CMV-seropositive. CDR3 bases: TGCGCCAGCTCAACTAGCGGGGGACCACCGATAAGGGGCACCGGGGAGCTGTTTTTT. Translation: CASSTSGGPPIRGTGELFF.